One sample yielded the 24 T cell receptor beta chains listed below, sequenced in a study of human CD4 T cells and Enterobacteriaceae. The memory gate held CD4+ cells that were not CD45RA+CCR7+CD95- naive cells, over 95% pure. TCRdb keeps only in-frame clones here, not all; method: immunoSEQ multiplex PCR. This table holds roughly 30,000 clones, 70% to 85% found once. Sample: memory CD4+ T cells from blood. The receptors were gathered from a human donor in good health.

The chain couples TRBV7-9 to TRBJ2-2; TRBD1 agrees at 7 bases. V was pared by 1 base and J by 2 bases, with 4 bases of the junction left unmatched. The CDR3 runs 16 residues. The germline V gene has CDR1 SEHNR and CDR2 FQNEAQ (reference sequence). This CDR3 reads CASSLGDRANTGELFF. The CDR3 DNA is TGTGCCAGCAGCTTAGGAGACAGGGCCAACACCGGGGAGCTGTTTTTT.

The gene calls are TRBV2 and TRBJ1-5; D is perhaps TRBD1 (5 bases). Trimming pared 4 bases from V and 7 bases from J, leaving 11 bases between. There are 13 residues in the CDR3. The germline V gene encodes CDR1 SNHLY and CDR2 FYNNEI. This chain's CDR3 is CASSVSREQPQHF. The CDR3 nucleotides read TGTGCCAGCAGTGTGTCCAGGGAACAGCCCCAGCATTTT.

This chain links TRBV7-6 with TRBJ2-1, with 10 bases that match TRBD2. CDR3 length equals 15 residues. The germline V gene has CDR1 SGHVS and CDR2 FNYEAQ. Unmatched junction bases numbered 0, after V lost 3 bases and J lost 1 base. The CDR3 region is CASSFSGGSYNEQFF. The CDR3 nucleotides are TGTGCCAGCAGCTTTAGCGGGGGGTCCTACAATGAGCAGTTCTTC.

Note on this clone: Germline is not matched at one junction end, which may reflect a read error. V and J are TRBV9 and TRBJ2-1; no firm D call. The CDR3 consists of 8 residues. From germline, CDR1 is SGDLS and CDR2 YYNGEE. The DNA of the CDR3 is TGTGCCAGCAGCGTAGGACTCTTC. Protein product: CASSVGLF.

This chain uses TRBV19 with TRBJ1-4, with D tentatively TRBD1 (6 bases). Germline CDR1 and CDR2: LNHDA and SQIVND (reference sequence). The CDR3 length is 15 residues. Between the trimmed V and J ends, which lost 7 bases and 0 bases, there was a span of 12 bases. CDR3 coding DNA: TGTGCCAGTACCGGACAGATCGCAACTAATGAAAAACTGTTTTTT. Protein sequence: CASTGQIATNEKLFF. The variable domain in full, with the rest retrieved from reference TRBV19 and TRBJ1-4, is DGGITQSPKYLFRKEGQNVTLSCEQNLNHDAMYWYRQDPGQGLRLIYYSQIVNDFQKGDIAEGYSVSREKKESFPLTVTSAQKNPTAFYLCASTGQIATNEKLFFGSGTQLSVL.

V gene TRBV6-6 combines with J gene TRBJ1-3; maybe TRBD1 (5 bases). V was pared by 6 bases and J by 0 bases, with 12 bases between. From germline, CDR1 is MNHNY and CDR2 SVGAGI (reference sequence). The CDR3 covers 15 residues. The CDR3, as DNA: TGTGCCAGCAGCGGCCAGGGTAGCTCTGGAAACACCATATATTTT. This gives the protein CASSGQGSSGNTIYF.

This chain connects TRBV9 to TRBJ1-6, with D hard to call. Germline CDR1 and CDR2: SGDLS and YYNGEE. The CDR3 has 15 residues. Trimming removed 4 bases from V and 0 bases from J, with 8 bases in between. The CDR3 DNA is TGTGCCAGCAGCAAAGGGAGCTCCTATAATTCACCCCTCCACTTT. Amino acids: CASSKGSSYNSPLHF.

The rearrangement joins TRBV9 to TRBJ2-1; D unclear. Trimming stripped 2 bases from V and 0 bases from J, with 9 bases between. Germline CDR1 SGDLS, CDR2 YYNGEE. The CDR3 runs to 15 residues. The CDR3 region has the DNA TGTGCCAGCAGCGTTAGTCCTAGCTCCTACAATGAGCAGTTCTTC. It specifies CASSVSPSSYNEQFF.

The rearrangement joins TRBV1 to TRBJ2-1; TRBD2, the D gene given by the table, was not confirmed from the DNA. TRBV1 is marked as a pseudogene. This CDR3 comprises 16 residues. This CDR3 is CTSSQDRASGSYEQFF. The CDR3 bases are TGCACCAGCAGCCAAGATAGGGCTAGCGGGAGCTATGAGCAGTTCTTC.

V gene TRBV30 combines with J gene TRBJ2-7, with D perhaps TRBD1 or TRBD2 (5 bases each). The CDR3 loop spans 14 amino acids. CDR1 and CDR2 (germline): GTSNPN, SVGIG (reference sequence). The V end was cut by 4 bases, the J end by 3 bases, with 16 bases between. CDR3 nucleotide sequence: TGTGCCTGGACCCTGGGACGGTCAGACTACGAGCAGTACTTC. This gives the protein CAWTLGRSDYEQYF.

This clone was seen a few times. The chain links TRBV27 to TRBJ1-5; D may be TRBD1 (6 bases). Looked up from germline, CDR1 is MNHEY and CDR2 is SMNVEV (reference sequence). The CDR3 consists of 14 residues. The V end was cut by 4 bases, the J end by 6 bases, with 13 bases between. The CDR3 here is CASSSQGGGQPQHF. The CDR3 DNA is TGTGCCAGCAGTTCACAGGGAGGCGGTCAGCCCCAGCATTTT.

The rearrangement links TRBV6-1 to TRBJ2-2; D gene uncertain. With 8 bases removed from V and 2 bases from J, the gap between germline ends came to 12 bases. The CDR3 sequence is 14 residues long. Germline values: CDR1 MNHNS, CDR2 SASEGT. Here the CDR3 DNA reads TGTGCCAGCGGATGGACGGTTAACACCGGGGAGCTGTTTTTT. Protein sequence: CASGWTVNTGELFF.

This clone ranks as medium-sized (0.01 to 0.1%). The chain couples TRBV7-2 to TRBJ2-7; TRBD2 agrees at 8 bases. CDR3 length equals 15 residues. Unmatched junction bases numbered 12, after V lost 4 bases and J lost 7 bases. Germline-derived CDR1 and CDR2 are SGHTA and FQGNSA. CDR3 coding DNA: TGTGCCAGCAGCTCCTTAGCGGGGCCGGTGAGTGAGCAGTACTTC. Amino acid sequence: CASSSLAGPVSEQYF.

The gene calls are TRBV6-1 and TRBJ1-4; D is unclear. The CDR3 loop spans 13 amino acids. V lost 10 bases and J lost 0, with 9 bases in between. The V gene's germline CDR1 is MNHNS and CDR2 SASEGT. CDR3 sequence: CATKVTTNEKLFF. For the CDR3, the DNA is TGTGCCACCAAAGTTACAACTAATGAAAAACTGTTTTTT.

The chain recombines TRBV5-1 with TRBJ1-4; 11 bases line up with TRBD1. The CDR3 extends over 15 amino acids. The junction had 5 bases not matched to a gene; V was cut back by 3 bases and J by 7 bases. CDR1 and CDR2 from the germline V gene are SGHRS and YFSETQ. CDR3: CASSSPGQGGEKLFF. The CDR3 DNA is TGCGCCAGCAGCTCTCCGGGACAGGGGGGTGAAAAACTGTTTTTT.

This clone showed up just a few times. In DNA form, the CDR3 reads TGTGCCAGTAGTATAGCGGGAGCCGGGGAGACCCAGTACTTC. Encoded protein: CASSIAGAGETQYF. V and J are TRBV19 and TRBJ2-5, with D possibly matching TRBD2 (6 bases). The CDR3 spans 14 residues. The V gene's germline CDR1 is LNHDA and CDR2 SQIVND (reference sequence). V lost 1 base and J 5 bases, leaving 11 bases between the germline ends.

The chain links TRBV11-2 to TRBJ1-6; no clear D. V lost 3 bases, J lost 6 bases, and 9 bases lay in between. The CDR3 covers 14 residues. Germline CDR1 is SGHAT and CDR2 is FQNNGV. The CDR3 loop reads CASSFTEINSPLHF. The CDR3 nucleotides read TGTGCCAGCAGCTTTACGGAGATTAATTCACCCCTCCACTTT. The full variable domain, with the rest looked up from reference TRBV11-2 and TRBJ1-6, is EAGVAQSPRYKIIEKRQSVAFWCNPISGHATLYWYQQILGQGPKLLIQFQNNGVVDDSQLPKDRFSAERLKGVDSTLKIQPAKLEDSAVYLCASSFTEINSPLHFGNGTRLTVT.

The chain joins TRBV28 to TRBJ2-3, with D unresolved. Germline V CDR1 and CDR2: MDHEN, SYDVKM. The CDR3 runs to 17 residues. Trimming removed 3 bases from V and 0 bases from J, with 16 bases in between. The CDR3 loop reads CASSFALTDPSTDTQYF. Written as DNA, the CDR3 is TGTGCCAGCAGTTTCGCCTTGACGGATCCTAGCACAGATACGCAGTATTTT. Combining the CDR3 with reference TRBV28 and TRBJ2-3 gives the whole variable domain DVKVTQSSRYLVKRTGEKVFLECVQDMDHENMFWYRQDPGLGLRLIYFSYDVKMKEKGDIPEGYSVSREKKERFSLILESASTNQTSMYLCASSFALTDPSTDTQYFGPGTRLTVL.

The genes are TRBV5-5 and TRBJ1-2, with D unclear. From germline, CDR1 is SGHKS and CDR2 YYEKEE (reference sequence). This CDR3 spans 13 amino acids. Trimming pared 1 base from V and 4 bases from J, leaving 8 bases between. DNA of the CDR3: TGTGCCAGCAGCTTGAGGTACCTCTATGGCTACACCTTC. It specifies CASSLRYLYGYTF.

The chain recombines TRBV6-4 with TRBJ1-1; no clear D. Trimming cost V 4 bases and J 0 bases, with 6 bases left between them. Germline V gene data show CDR1 as MRHNA and CDR2 as SNTAGT. The CDR3 contains 13 residues. This CDR3 reads CASSAEMNTEAFF. The CDR3 DNA reads TGTGCCAGCAGTGCCGAGATGAACACTGAAGCTTTCTTT.

The chain employs TRBV20-1 and TRBJ1-2; D not resolved. The ends were cut back, 1 base at V and 5 bases at J, with 5 bases in the middle. The CDR3 totals 11 residues. Per the germline V gene, CDR1 is DFQATT and CDR2 is SNEGSKA (reference sequence). The CDR3 DNA reads as TGCAGTGCTAGAGGGGATTATGGCTACACCTTC. Translation: CSARGDYGYTF.

The gene calls are TRBV4-2 and TRBJ2-2; 12 positions match TRBD2. Germline V CDR1 and CDR2: LGHNA, YNFKEQ. CDR3 size: 17 residues. The ends lost 3 bases at V and 5 bases at J; junction bases unmatched: 7. The CDR3 region has the DNA TGTGCCAGCAGCCATCTCCTAGCGGGAGGGGAGACCGGGGAGCTGTTTTTT. It specifies CASSHLLAGGETGELFF.

The chain has TRBV19 and TRBJ1-1; TRBD1 agrees at 7 bases. J gave up 4 bases and V 3 bases, and 11 bases lay outside the gene matches. The CDR3 contains 16 residues. CDR1 LNHDA and CDR2 SQIVND come from the germline V gene (reference sequence). The CDR3 here is CASSIFGTEGATEAFF. Here the CDR3 DNA reads TGTGCCAGTAGTATTTTTGGGACAGAGGGGGCCACTGAAGCTTTCTTT.

This clone was seen just once. The CDR3 sequence: CASSPWTVDTGELFF. The CDR3 region has the DNA TGTGCCAGCAGTCCTTGGACGGTAGACACCGGGGAGCTGTTTTTT. This rearrangement joins TRBV21-1 to TRBJ2-2. TRBV21-1 has pseudogene status. The CDR3 contains 15 residues.